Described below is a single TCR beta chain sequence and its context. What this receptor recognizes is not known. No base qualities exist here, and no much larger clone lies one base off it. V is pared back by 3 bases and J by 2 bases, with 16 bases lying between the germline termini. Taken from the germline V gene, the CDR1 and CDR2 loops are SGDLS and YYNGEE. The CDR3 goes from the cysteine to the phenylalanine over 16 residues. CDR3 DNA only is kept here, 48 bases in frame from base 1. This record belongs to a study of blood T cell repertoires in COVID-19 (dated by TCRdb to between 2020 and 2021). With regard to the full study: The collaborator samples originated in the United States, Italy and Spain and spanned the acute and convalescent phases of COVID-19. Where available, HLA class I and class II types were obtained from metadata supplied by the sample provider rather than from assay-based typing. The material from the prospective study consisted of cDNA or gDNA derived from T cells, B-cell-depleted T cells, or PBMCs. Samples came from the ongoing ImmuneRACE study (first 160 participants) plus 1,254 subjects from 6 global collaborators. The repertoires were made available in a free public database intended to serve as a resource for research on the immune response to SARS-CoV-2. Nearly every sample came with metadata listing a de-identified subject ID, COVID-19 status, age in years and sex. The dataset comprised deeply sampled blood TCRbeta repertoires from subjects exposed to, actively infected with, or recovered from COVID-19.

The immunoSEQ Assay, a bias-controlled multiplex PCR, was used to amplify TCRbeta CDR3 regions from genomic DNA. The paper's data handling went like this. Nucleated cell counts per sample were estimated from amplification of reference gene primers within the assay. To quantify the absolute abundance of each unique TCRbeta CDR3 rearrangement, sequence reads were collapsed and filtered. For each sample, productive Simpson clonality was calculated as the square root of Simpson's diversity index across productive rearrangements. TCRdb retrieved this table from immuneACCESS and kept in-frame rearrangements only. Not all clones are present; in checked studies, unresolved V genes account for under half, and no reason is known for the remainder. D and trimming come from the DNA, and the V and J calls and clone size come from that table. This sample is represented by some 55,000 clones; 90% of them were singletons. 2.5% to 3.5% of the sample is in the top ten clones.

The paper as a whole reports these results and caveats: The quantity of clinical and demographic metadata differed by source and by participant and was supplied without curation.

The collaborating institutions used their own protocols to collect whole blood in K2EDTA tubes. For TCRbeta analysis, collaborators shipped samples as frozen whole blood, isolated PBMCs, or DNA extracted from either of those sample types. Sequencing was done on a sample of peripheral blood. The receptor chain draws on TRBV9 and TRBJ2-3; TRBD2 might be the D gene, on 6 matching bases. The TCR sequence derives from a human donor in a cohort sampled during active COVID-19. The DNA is TGTGCCAGCAGCGCTGGGGGATCGGGAGACACAGATACGCAGTATTTT. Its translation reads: CASSAGGSGDTDTQYF. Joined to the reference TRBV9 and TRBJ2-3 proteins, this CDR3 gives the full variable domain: DSGVTQTPKHLITATGQRVTLRCSPRSGDLSVYWYQQSLDQGLQFLIQYYNGEERAKGNILERFSAQQFPDLHSELNLSSLELGDSALYFCASSAGGSGDTDTQYFGPGTRLTVL.